These 25 T cell receptor beta chains came from one sample sequenced in a study of spatial heterogeneity in lung cancer (dated by TCRdb to the late 2010s). What the time point label conveys for this sample: sample taken at primary tumor resection. TCR sequencing used whole RNA extracted from tumor and nontumor lung tissue, or from cryopreserved PBMC samples, without cell sorting. Library preparation was by 5' RACE. Sequencing took place on a NextSeq 500. Through fastp at Q25 and MiXCR, TCRdb rebuilt clones from the public reads, retaining in-frame beta chains. Rows with a matching CDR3 protein are joined into one entry that keeps the most common DNA and genes. The sample table shows about 45,000 distinct CDR3 sequences, and approximately 12% are seen once. The biggest ten clones account for about 43% of the sample. Sequences were derived from PBMCs, sampled at surgery. The receptors here all came from a female donor with early-stage non-small cell lung cancer.

A remark on this clonotype: A much larger clone sits a single nucleotide away, making a read error possible. DNA for the CDR3: TGTGCCAGCAGTTACCGGGGCAGGGGACCCGAGCAGTACTTC. Translated: CASSYRGRGPEQYF. The chain has TRBV27 and TRBJ2-7; possibly TRBD1 for D (6 bases). This CDR3 region has 14 residues. The germline gives CDR1 MNHEY, CDR2 SMNVEV (reference sequence). V lost 4 bases and J lost 6, with 16 bases in between.

The V and J genes are TRBV11-2 and TRBJ2-5; D remains ambiguous. This CDR3 spans 17 amino acids. Trimming removed 5 bases from V and 4 bases from J, with 23 bases in between. Per the germline V gene, CDR1 is SGHAT and CDR2 is FQNNGV. This chain's CDR3 is CASSPAFGASARETQYF. CDR3 DNA sequence: TGTGCCAGCAGCCCCGCTTTCGGCGCCTCGGCTCGAGAGACCCAGTACTTC.

This clonotype has more than one count but fewer than ten. V gene TRBV28 combines with J gene TRBJ2-2; D is undetermined. V lost 5 bases to trimming and J lost 4 bases, with 8 bases between them. Germline V gene data show CDR1 as MDHEN and CDR2 as SYDVKM. The CDR3 runs to 13 residues. CDR3 coding DNA: TGTGCCAGCAGTGAAGAACCCACCGGGGAGCTGTTTTTT. Protein sequence: CASSEEPTGELFF. The variable domain in full, with the rest retrieved from reference TRBV28 and TRBJ2-2, is DVKVTQSSRYLVKRTGEKVFLECVQDMDHENMFWYRQDPGLGLRLIYFSYDVKMKEKGDIPEGYSVSREKKERFSLILESASTNQTSMYLCASSEEPTGELFFGEGSRLTVL.

Notes on this clonotype: At one of its ends the junction is not consistent with the germline gene, which may arise from a read error. The chain joins TRBV12-3 or TRBV12-4 to TRBJ2-5; D not resolved. The CDR3 loop spans 13 amino acids. For the CDR3, the DNA is TGTGCCAGCAGATTAGAACCAGTGGAGACCCAGTACTTC. Its translation is CASRLEPVETQYF.

The chain couples TRBV6-6 to TRBJ1-2; the D gene is possibly TRBD1 (6 bases). Germline V gives CDR1 MNHNY, CDR2 SVGAGI (reference sequence). The CDR3 covers 15 residues. Trimming left V 7 bases short and J 0 bases short, with 15 bases between. The CDR3 DNA is TGTGCCAGCATACGAGGGCGGACAGCTAACTATGGCTACACCTTC. This sequence encodes CASIRGRTANYGYTF.

In its sample, this clonotype was seen many times. The chain carries TRBV6-1 and TRBJ2-7, with unresolved D. Per the germline V gene, CDR1 is MNHNS and CDR2 is SASEGT. V was cut by 1 base and J by 8 bases, with 18 bases left in between. The CDR3 runs to 15 residues. The CDR3 protein is CASSEGARPLMKQYF. CDR3 DNA sequence: TGTGCCAGCAGTGAAGGGGCTCGACCGCTCATGAAGCAGTACTTC.

V gene TRBV9 combines with J gene TRBJ2-2, with D perhaps matching TRBD1 (5 bases). The CDR3 has 15 amino acids. V was pared by 4 bases and J by 3 bases, with 13 bases between. CDR1 and CDR2 (germline): SGDLS, YYNGEE. This CDR3 reads CASSPEVGHTGELFF. In DNA form, the CDR3 reads TGTGCCAGCAGCCCAGAGGTGGGGCACACCGGGGAGCTGTTTTTT. Full variable domain (remainder filled in from reference TRBV9 and TRBJ2-2): DSGVTQTPKHLITATGQRVTLRCSPRSGDLSVYWYQQSLDQGLQFLIQYYNGEERAKGNILERFSAQQFPDLHSELNLSSLELGDSALYFCASSPEVGHTGELFFGEGSRLTVL.

The chain recombines TRBV12-3 or TRBV12-4 with TRBJ1-5, with D possibly being TRBD1 (6 bases). With 6 bases removed from V and 7 bases from J, the gap between germline ends came to 16 bases. The CDR3 has 14 amino acids. The CDR3 loop reads CASSLPGGDQPQHF. The CDR3 DNA is TGTGCCAGCAGCTTGCCGGGGGGCGACCAGCCCCAGCATTTT.

V is TRBV20-1 and J is TRBJ2-7; D tentatively fits TRBD1 or TRBD2 (5 bases each). The CDR3 sequence is 15 residues long. Germline CDR1 DFQATT, CDR2 SNEGSKA (reference sequence). The germline V and J ends were trimmed by 5 bases and 0 bases, with 17 bases remaining between them. The CDR3 here is CSAPLGRISSYEQYF. CDR3 nucleotide sequence: TGCAGTGCTCCCTTGGGACGCATCAGCTCCTACGAGCAGTACTTC.

This clonotype appeared many times. The V gene is TRBV7-8, the J gene TRBJ2-7; 12 bases align to TRBD2. V lost 5 bases, J lost 2 bases, and 4 bases stayed unmatched. The CDR3 runs 15 residues. The germline V gene encodes CDR1 SGHVS and CDR2 FQNEAQ. DNA for the CDR3: TGTGCCAGCAGCCCAAGGACTAGCGGGGCCTACGAGCAGTACTTC. This gives the protein CASSPRTSGAYEQYF.

This clonotype was seen a handful of times. V gene TRBV5-6 combines with J gene TRBJ1-2; D is unresolved. The CDR3 sequence is 15 residues long. Germline V gives CDR1 SGHDT, CDR2 YYEEEE. Trimming shortened V by 0 bases and J by 4 bases, and 13 bases separated the two germline ends. The CDR3 sequence is CASSLAVQATYGYTF. The DNA of the CDR3 is TGTGCCAGCAGCTTGGCCGTTCAGGCCACCTATGGCTACACCTTC. Variable domain in full (rest from reference TRBV5-6 and TRBJ1-2): DAGVTQSPTHLIKTRGQQVTLRCSPKSGHDTVSWYQQALGQGPQFIFQYYEEEERQRGNFPDRFSGHQFPNYSSELNVNALLLGDSALYLCASSLAVQATYGYTFGSGTRLTVV.

This clonotype was counted a single time. This chain uses TRBV24-1 with TRBJ2-7, with D hard to call. Trimming removed 3 bases at V and 0 bases at J, with 8 bases between. This CDR3 is 14 amino acids long. Germline V gene data show CDR1 as KGHDR and CDR2 as SFDVKD. In nucleotides, the CDR3 is TGTGCCACCAGTGATCCCGAGAGCTCCTACGAGCAGTACTTC. Protein sequence: CATSDPESSYEQYF.

In regard to this clonotype: One junction end does not reproduce the germline sequence, and a read error may be involved. The V gene is TRBV2, the J gene TRBJ2-5; 9 bases are a match to TRBD2. The CDR3 length is 14 residues. Germline CDR1 SNHLY, CDR2 FYNNEI. The chain's CDR3 is CASSEGLADETQCF. The CDR3 bases are TGTGCCAGCAGTGAAGGACTAGCGGATGAGACCCAGTGCTTC.

The rearrangement links TRBV20-1 to TRBJ2-1, with D possibly TRBD2 on 6 matching bases. Germline CDR1 reads DFQATT; CDR2 reads SNEGSKA (reference sequence). This CDR3 has 15 amino acids. The V gene lost 0 bases and the J gene lost 5 bases, with 14 bases spanning the gap. The CDR3 DNA reads as TGCAGTGCTAGAGATCCGTCGGGGGTAAACAATGAGCAGTTCTTC. Translation gives CSARDPSGVNNEQFF.

This clonotype came up a few times. V is TRBV5-6 and J is TRBJ2-7; 11 positions match TRBD1. CDR3 length equals 14 residues. J gave up 4 bases and V 3 bases, and 3 bases lay outside the gene matches. CDR1 and CDR2 from the germline V gene are SGHDT and YYEEEE. The CDR3 nucleotides read TGTGCCAGCAGCTCGGACAGGGGGCAATACGAGCAGTACTTC. Protein sequence: CASSSDRGQYEQYF.

The chain couples TRBV28 to TRBJ1-1; D gene ambiguous. Trimming took 5 bases from V and 0 from J, leaving 10 bases between them. This CDR3 is 14 amino acids long. Looked up from germline, CDR1 is MDHEN and CDR2 is SYDVKM. The CDR3 loop reads CASSRRGMNTEAFF. The CDR3 bases are TGTGCCAGCAGTAGACGGGGTATGAACACTGAAGCTTTCTTT.

This clonotype was seen a handful of times. The J gene is TRBJ2-5, the V gene TRBV9, with 9 bases lining up with TRBD2. CDR1 is SGDLS and CDR2 is YYNGEE in the germline V gene. The CDR3 has 14 amino acids. V lost 1 base, J lost 5 bases, and 3 bases stayed unmatched. The CDR3 sequence is CASSVNSGGETQYF. The CDR3 coding sequence is TGTGCCAGCAGCGTAAATAGCGGGGGTGAGACCCAGTACTTC.

This clonotype was found a few times. Here the CDR3 reads CASSTTSGGATYEQYF. In DNA form, the CDR3 reads TGTGCCAGCAGTACTACTAGTGGCGGGGCAACCTACGAGCAGTACTTC. The V gene is TRBV12-3 or TRBV12-4, the J gene TRBJ2-7; tentatively, D is TRBD2 (6 bases). There are 16 residues in the CDR3. Trimming shortened V by 5 bases and J by 2 bases, and 19 bases separated the two germline ends.

This clonotype appeared a few times. The chain joins TRBV6-6 to TRBJ1-1; no firm D call. Trimming cost V 2 bases and J 4 bases, with 11 bases left between them. Germline lookup yields CDR1 MNHNY and CDR2 SVGAGI (reference sequence). The CDR3 has 14 amino acids. CDR3 bases: TGTGCCAGCAGTTACGGCGGTGAAGGCACTGAAGCTTTCTTT. Encoded protein: CASSYGGEGTEAFF.

This clonotype was detected only a few times. The chain has TRBV16 and TRBJ2-1; a possible D gene is TRBD2 (5 bases). Germline loops: CDR1 KGHSY, CDR2 FQNENV. This CDR3 comprises 12 residues. Trimming removed 4 bases at V and 9 bases at J, with 10 bases between. The CDR3 coding sequence is TGTGCCAGCAGCCGTTTAGAGGGTGAGCAGTTCTTC. Encoded protein: CASSRLEGEQFF.

This clonotype was picked up a small number of times. The chain recombines TRBV20-1 with TRBJ2-3; 8 bases line up with TRBD1. Germline V gene data show CDR1 as DFQATT and CDR2 as SNEGSKA (reference sequence). V gave up 6 bases and J gave up 2 bases; unmatched junction bases: 10. CDR3 size: 15 residues. The CDR3 sequence: CSAMKLGQATDTQYF. CDR3 nucleotide sequence: TGCAGTGCCATGAAACTGGGACAGGCCACAGATACGCAGTATTTT.

The chain joins TRBV20-1 to TRBJ2-7, with D hard to call. Germline CDR1 DFQATT, CDR2 SNEGSKA (reference sequence). The CDR3 totals 13 residues. V lost 1 base and J lost 8, with 15 bases in between. The CDR3 region has the DNA TGCAGTGCTAGAGCCCCAGATCGGTTAAAGCAGTACTTC. It yields the protein CSARAPDRLKQYF.

This clonotype has more than one count but fewer than ten. The chain recombines TRBV28 with TRBJ1-1, with 7 bases aligning to TRBD1. This CDR3 has 12 residues. Germline loops: CDR1 MDHEN, CDR2 SYDVKM. V lost 8 bases and J lost 11; bases outside the gene matches: 11. The CDR3 reads CASREGARGAFF. Written as DNA, the CDR3 is TGTGCCAGCCGGGAGGGGGCGCGAGGGGCTTTCTTT.

This clonotype was observed a few times. This sequence joins TRBV30 and TRBJ1-5; D call uncertain. Trimming took off 5 bases at V and 3 bases at J, with 5 bases between the two ends. Germline assignment: CDR1 GTSNPN and CDR2 SVGIG (reference sequence). The CDR3 spans 11 residues. DNA of the CDR3: TGTGCCTGGGGCCCCAATCAGCCCCAGCATTTT. Protein: CAWGPNQPQHF.

The DNA for the CDR3 is TGTGCCAGCAGCGTATATCCCCCTGGGACTAGCGGGGACTCCGGGATGGAGACCCAGTACTTC. Translation: CASSVYPPGTSGDSGMETQYF. The chain is built from TRBV9 and TRBJ2-5; 13 nucleotides match TRBD2. The CDR3 has 21 amino acids. The V gene's germline CDR1 is SGDLS and CDR2 YYNGEE. Trimming removed 1 base from V and 5 bases from J; junction bases left unmatched: 20. Together with reference TRBV9 and TRBJ2-5, the CDR3 gives the full variable domain: DSGVTQTPKHLITATGQRVTLRCSPRSGDLSVYWYQQSLDQGLQFLIQYYNGEERAKGNILERFSAQQFPDLHSELNLSSLELGDSALYFCASSVYPPGTSGDSGMETQYFGPGTRLLVL.